The entry below gives a single T cell receptor beta chain sequence along with its context. CDR3 size: 16 residues. V lost 0 bases, J lost 4 bases, and 15 bases lay in between. Looked up from germline, CDR1 is SGDLS and CDR2 is YYNGEE. This record comes from a study of blood T cell repertoires in COVID-19. Study details: Some COVID-19 samples were acute and others convalescent; all came from the United States, Italy and Spain. PBMCs, B-cell-depleted T cells, or T cells provided the cDNA or gDNA that made up the material.

In the source study's methods: Reference gene primer amplification yielded estimated nucleated cell counts. TCRdb's copy holds only in-frame clones and misses some; the assay was immunoSEQ multiplex PCR. That table gives V, J and clone size, and the DNA gave D and trimming. The sample holds tens of thousands of clones; approximately 89% are singletons and the top ten take over 3.5%. The sequence was collected from a man aged 55 to 69 with acute or convalescent COVID-19. The sequenced sample was peripheral blood. This rearrangement joins TRBV9 to TRBJ2-3, with TRBD2 as a possible D gene (5 bases). This chain's CDR3 is CASSVAEGELADTQYF. The CDR3 DNA is TGTGCCAGCAGCGTAGCTGAGGGAGAGCTTGCAGATACGCAGTATTTT.